Described below is a single TCR beta chain sequence and its context. The method was immunoSEQ multiplex PCR; TCRdb's version includes in-frame clones alone and lacks a portion of them. The repertoire holds about 98,000 clones, with roughly 85% as singletons. The record originates from a study of preoperative IRX-2 immunotherapy in early breast cancer. Treatment defined: preoperative locoregional IRX-2 cytokine immunotherapy. Patients received preoperative, locoregional IRX-2 cytokine immunotherapy in a phase Ib study. The V end was cut by 4 bases, the J end by 1 base, with 14 bases between. The CDR3 consists of 15 residues. CDR1 is SGHRS and CDR2 is YFSETQ in the germline V gene.

The chain is built from TRBV5-1 and TRBJ1-1, with a weak D call TRBD1 (5 bases). The sequence derives from a human donor with breast cancer. This sample comprised tumor tissue, obtained after IRX-2 immunotherapy. The CDR3 protein is CASSLSGTENTEAFF. The CDR3 nucleotides read TGCGCCAGCAGCCTATCCGGGACGGAGAACACTGAAGCTTTCTTT.